What follows describes a single TCR beta chain. The V and J ends lost 4 bases and 4 bases respectively, with 20 bases between them. The germline V gene has CDR1 MNHNS and CDR2 SASEGT. The CDR3 covers 17 residues. Assay used: immunoSEQ multiplex PCR; TCRdb lists only in-frame clones, some missing. The sample consists of 200,000 or so clones, nearly 90% of them appearing once. This sample stems from a study of blood T cell repertoires in COVID-19. The source material was PBMCs or T cells enriched from blood (not recorded which). The clonotype comes from a man aged 25-45 years who had recovered from COVID-19. The rearrangement uses TRBV6-1 and TRBJ1-5; perhaps TRBD1 as D (6 bases). The CDR3, as DNA: TGTGCCAGCAGTGCCATTTTAACAGGGCTTGGAAATCAGCCCCAGCATTTT. This encodes CASSAILTGLGNQPQHF.